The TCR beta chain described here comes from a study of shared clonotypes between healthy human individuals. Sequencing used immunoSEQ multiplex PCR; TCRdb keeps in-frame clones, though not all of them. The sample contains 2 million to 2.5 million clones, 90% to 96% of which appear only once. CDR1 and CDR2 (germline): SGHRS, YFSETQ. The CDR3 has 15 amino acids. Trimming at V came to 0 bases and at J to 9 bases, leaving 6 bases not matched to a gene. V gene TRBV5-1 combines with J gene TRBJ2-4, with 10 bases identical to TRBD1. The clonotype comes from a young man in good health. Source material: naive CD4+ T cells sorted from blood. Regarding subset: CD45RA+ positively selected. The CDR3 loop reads CASSLDPGQGSIQYF. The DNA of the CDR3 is TGCGCCAGCAGCTTGGATCCGGGACAGGGGAGCATTCAGTACTTC.